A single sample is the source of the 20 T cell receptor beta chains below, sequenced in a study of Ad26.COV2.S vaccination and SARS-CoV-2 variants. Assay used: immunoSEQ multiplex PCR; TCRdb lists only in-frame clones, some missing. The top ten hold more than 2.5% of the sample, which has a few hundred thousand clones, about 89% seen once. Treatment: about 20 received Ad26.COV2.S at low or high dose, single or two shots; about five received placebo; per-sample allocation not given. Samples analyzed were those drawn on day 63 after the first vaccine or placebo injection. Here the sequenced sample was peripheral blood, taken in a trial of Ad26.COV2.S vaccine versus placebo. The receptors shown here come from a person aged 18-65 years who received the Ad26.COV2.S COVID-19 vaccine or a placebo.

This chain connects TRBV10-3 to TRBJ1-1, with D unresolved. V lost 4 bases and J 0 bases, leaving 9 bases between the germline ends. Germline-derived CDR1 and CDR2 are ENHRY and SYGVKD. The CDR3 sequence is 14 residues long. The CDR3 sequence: CAISAKEVNTEAFF. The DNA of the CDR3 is TGTGCCATCAGTGCAAAGGAAGTGAACACTGAAGCTTTCTTT.

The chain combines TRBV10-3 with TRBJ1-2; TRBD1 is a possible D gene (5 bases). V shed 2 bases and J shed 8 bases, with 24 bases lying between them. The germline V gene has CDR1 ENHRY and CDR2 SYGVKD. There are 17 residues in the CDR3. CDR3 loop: CAISEVASGHGGKGYTF. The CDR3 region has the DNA TGTGCCATCAGTGAGGTCGCTTCAGGTCATGGGGGTAAGGGCTACACCTTC.

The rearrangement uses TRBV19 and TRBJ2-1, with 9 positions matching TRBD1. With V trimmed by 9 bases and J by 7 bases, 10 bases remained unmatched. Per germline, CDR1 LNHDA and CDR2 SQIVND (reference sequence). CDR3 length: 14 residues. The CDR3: CASSRDRVTNEQFF. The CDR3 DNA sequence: TGTGCCAGCTCCCGGGACAGGGTAACGAATGAGCAGTTCTTC.

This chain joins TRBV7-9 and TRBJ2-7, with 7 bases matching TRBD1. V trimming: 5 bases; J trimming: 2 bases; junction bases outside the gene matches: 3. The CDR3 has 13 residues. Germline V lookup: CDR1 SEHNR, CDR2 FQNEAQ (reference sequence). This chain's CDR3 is CASSPGQTYEQYF. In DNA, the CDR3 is TGTGCCAGCAGCCCGGGACAGACCTACGAGCAGTACTTC.

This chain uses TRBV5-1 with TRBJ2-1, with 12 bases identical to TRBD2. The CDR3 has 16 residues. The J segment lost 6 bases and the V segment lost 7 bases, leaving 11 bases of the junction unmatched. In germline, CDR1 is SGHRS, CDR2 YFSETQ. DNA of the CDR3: TGCGCCAGCCAGATATATTCTAGCGGGAGGGCCAATGAGCAGTTCTTC. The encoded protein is CASQIYSSGRANEQFF. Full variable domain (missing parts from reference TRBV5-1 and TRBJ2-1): KAGVTQTPRYLIKTRGQQVTLSCSPISGHRSVSWYQQTPGQGLQFLFEYFSETQRNKGNFPGRFSGRQFSNSRSEMNVSTLELGDSALYLCASQIYSSGRANEQFFGPGTRLTVL.

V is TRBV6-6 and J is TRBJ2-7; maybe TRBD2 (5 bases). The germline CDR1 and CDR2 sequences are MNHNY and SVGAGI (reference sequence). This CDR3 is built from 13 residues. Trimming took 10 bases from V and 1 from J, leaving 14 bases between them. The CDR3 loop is CATQEWESYEQYF. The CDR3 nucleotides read TGTGCCACCCAGGAGTGGGAGTCCTACGAGCAGTACTTC.

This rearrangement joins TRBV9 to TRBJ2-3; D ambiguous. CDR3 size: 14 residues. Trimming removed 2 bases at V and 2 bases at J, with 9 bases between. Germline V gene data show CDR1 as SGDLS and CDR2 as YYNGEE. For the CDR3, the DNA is TGTGCCAGCAGCGTCCTGGGAAACACAGATACGCAGTATTTT. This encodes CASSVLGNTDTQYF.

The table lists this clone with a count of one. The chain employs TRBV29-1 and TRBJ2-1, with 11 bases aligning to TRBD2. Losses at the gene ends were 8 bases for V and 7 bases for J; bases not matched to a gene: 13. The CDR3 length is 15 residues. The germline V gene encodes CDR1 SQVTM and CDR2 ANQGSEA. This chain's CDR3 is CSTYVGSGRGNEQFF. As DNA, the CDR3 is TGCAGCACCTACGTGGGTAGCGGGAGGGGAAATGAGCAGTTCTTC.

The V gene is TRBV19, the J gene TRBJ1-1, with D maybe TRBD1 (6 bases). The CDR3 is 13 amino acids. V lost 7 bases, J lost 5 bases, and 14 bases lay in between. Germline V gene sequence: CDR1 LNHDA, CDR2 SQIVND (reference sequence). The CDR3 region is CASIGQRGTEAFF. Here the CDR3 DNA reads TGTGCCAGTATAGGACAGAGAGGAACTGAAGCTTTCTTT.

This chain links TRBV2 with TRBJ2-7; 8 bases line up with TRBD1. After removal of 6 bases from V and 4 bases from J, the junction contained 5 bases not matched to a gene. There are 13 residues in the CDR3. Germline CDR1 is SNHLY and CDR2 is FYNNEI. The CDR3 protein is CASRTGATYEQYF. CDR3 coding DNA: TGTGCCAGCAGGACAGGGGCCACATACGAGCAGTACTTC.

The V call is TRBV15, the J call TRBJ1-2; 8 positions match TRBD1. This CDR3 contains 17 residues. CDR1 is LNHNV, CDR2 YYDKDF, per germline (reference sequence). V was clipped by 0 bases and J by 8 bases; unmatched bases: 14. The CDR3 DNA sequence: TGTGCCACCAGCAGAGATCGGATCGAGGGCAGGGGGCGAGGCTACACCTTC. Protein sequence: CATSRDRIEGRGRGYTF.

The CDR3 here is CASSLEGNGNQPQHF. The CDR3 coding sequence is TGCGCCAGCAGCTTGGAAGGGAACGGCAATCAGCCCCAGCATTTT. This chain connects TRBV5-1 to TRBJ1-5; D call uncertain. The germline V gene encodes CDR1 SGHRS and CDR2 YFSETQ. This CDR3 has 15 amino acids. V was cut by 0 bases and J by 2 bases, with 9 bases left in between.

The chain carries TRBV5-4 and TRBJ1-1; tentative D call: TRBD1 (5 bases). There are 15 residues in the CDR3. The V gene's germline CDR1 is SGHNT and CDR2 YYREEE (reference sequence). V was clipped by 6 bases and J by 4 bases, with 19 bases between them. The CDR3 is CASTQRGSFATEAFF. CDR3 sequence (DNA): TGTGCCAGCACCCAACGGGGGTCTTTTGCCACTGAAGCTTTCTTT.

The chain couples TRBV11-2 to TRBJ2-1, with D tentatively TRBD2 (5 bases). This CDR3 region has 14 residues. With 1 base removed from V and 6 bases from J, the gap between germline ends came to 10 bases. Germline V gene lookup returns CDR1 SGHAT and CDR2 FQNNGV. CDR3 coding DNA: TGTGCCAGCAGCTTAGGCCTAGCTATCAATGAGCAGTTCTTC. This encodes CASSLGLAINEQFF.

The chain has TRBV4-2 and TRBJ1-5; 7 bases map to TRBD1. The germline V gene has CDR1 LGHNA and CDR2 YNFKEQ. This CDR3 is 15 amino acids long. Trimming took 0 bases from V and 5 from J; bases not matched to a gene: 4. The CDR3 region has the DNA TGTGCCAGCAGCCAAGATTGGACAGGCCATCAGCCCCAGCATTTT. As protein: CASSQDWTGHQPQHF.

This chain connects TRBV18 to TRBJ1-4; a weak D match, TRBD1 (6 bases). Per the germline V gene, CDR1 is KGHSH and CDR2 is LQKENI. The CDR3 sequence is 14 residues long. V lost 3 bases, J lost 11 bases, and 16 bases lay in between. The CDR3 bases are TGTGCCAGCTCACCGGGGGACACCGGCGACAAACTGTTTTTT. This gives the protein CASSPGDTGDKLFF.

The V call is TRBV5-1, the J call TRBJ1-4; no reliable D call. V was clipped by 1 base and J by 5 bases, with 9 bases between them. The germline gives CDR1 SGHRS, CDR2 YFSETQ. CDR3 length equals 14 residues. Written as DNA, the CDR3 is TGCGCCAGCAGCTTGACGCAGCCCAATGAAAAACTGTTTTTT. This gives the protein CASSLTQPNEKLFF. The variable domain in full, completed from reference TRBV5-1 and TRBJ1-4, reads KAGVTQTPRYLIKTRGQQVTLSCSPISGHRSVSWYQQTPGQGLQFLFEYFSETQRNKGNFPGRFSGRQFSNSRSEMNVSTLELGDSALYLCASSLTQPNEKLFFGSGTQLSVL.

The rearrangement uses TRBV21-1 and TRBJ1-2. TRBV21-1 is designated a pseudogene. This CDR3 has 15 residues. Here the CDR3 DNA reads TGTGCCAGCAGAGAAGCCCGGGTCCTCAGCTATGGCTACACCTTC. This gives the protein CASREARVLSYGYTF.

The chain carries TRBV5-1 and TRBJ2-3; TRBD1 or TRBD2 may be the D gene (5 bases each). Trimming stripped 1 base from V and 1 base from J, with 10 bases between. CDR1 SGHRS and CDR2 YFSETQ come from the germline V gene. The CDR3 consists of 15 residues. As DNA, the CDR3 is TGCGCCAGCAGCTTGTACCGGGACGGCACAGATACGCAGTATTTT. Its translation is CASSLYRDGTDTQYF. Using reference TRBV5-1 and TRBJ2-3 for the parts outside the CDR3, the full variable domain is KAGVTQTPRYLIKTRGQQVTLSCSPISGHRSVSWYQQTPGQGLQFLFEYFSETQRNKGNFPGRFSGRQFSNSRSEMNVSTLELGDSALYLCASSLYRDGTDTQYFGPGTRLTVL.

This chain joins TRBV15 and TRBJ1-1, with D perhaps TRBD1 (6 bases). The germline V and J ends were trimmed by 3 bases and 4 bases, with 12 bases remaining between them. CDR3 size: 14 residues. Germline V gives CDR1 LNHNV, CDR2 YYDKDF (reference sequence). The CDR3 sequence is CATSSLQGSTEAFF. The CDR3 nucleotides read TGTGCCACCAGCAGTCTCCAGGGGAGCACTGAAGCTTTCTTT.